Listed below are T cell receptor beta chains from one sample, sequenced in a study of blood T cell repertoires in COVID-19. Sequencing used immunoSEQ multiplex PCR; TCRdb keeps in-frame clones, though not all of them. Of over 30,000 clones in the sample, 83% were seen once. Sequencing was performed on peripheral blood. The receptors originated from a man over 45 with acute or convalescent COVID-19. The CDR3 runs from the conserved cysteine through the conserved F or W. A D gene is named only where the DNA matches it firmly. Where a row states a size, it is once, few, many or the class of an expanded clone; other rows omit it.

j_call clone_size d_call cdr3_length v_call cdr3_aa cdr3_nt
TRBJ2-5 . . 16 TRBV27 CASSSYFRDGGETQYF TGTGCCAGCAGTTCCTACTTCAGGGATGGTGGAGAGACCCAGTACTTC
TRBJ2-5 . TRBD2 12 TRBV2 CAAGGRGETQYF TGTGCCGCGGGCGGGAGAGGAGAGACCCAGTACTTC
TRBJ1-2 . . 11 TRBV5-8 CASSPRYGYTF TGTGCCAGCAGCCCGCGGTATGGCTACACCTTC
TRBJ1-5 . . 14 TRBV19 CASYAGAGNQPQHF TGTGCCAGTTATGCGGGCGCAGGCAATCAGCCCCAGCATTTT
TRBJ2-6 . . 17 TRBV27 CASSINFPGEGANVLTF TGTGCCAGCAGTATAAACTTTCCAGGGGAAGGGGCCAACGTCCTGACTTTC
TRBJ2-7 . TRBD1 13 TRBV29-1 CSVPGTGSIEQYF TGCAGCGTGCCCGGGACAGGGTCTATCGAGCAGTACTTC
TRBJ1-1 once . 14 TRBV7-3 CASSLSQGSTEAFF TGTGCCAGCAGCTTAAGCCAGGGTAGCACTGAAGCTTTCTTT
TRBJ2-1 few TRBD2 13 TRBV2 CASGTSGSNEQFF TGTGCCAGCGGGACTAGCGGGAGTAATGAGCAGTTCTTC
TRBJ2-1 . . 16 TRBV7-9 CASSEWTTGTYNEQFF TGTGCCAGCAGCGAGTGGACTACAGGCACCTACAATGAGCAGTTCTTC
TRBJ2-1 . TRBD2 16 TRBV3-1/TRBV3-2 CASSQTGLAGGHEQFF TGTGCCAGCAGCCAAACAGGACTAGCGGGAGGGCATGAGCAGTTCTTC
TRBJ1-3 . . 14 TRBV3-1/TRBV3-2 CASSRDNSGNTIYF TGTGCCAGCAGCCGGGACAACTCTGGAAACACCATATATTTT
TRBJ1-2 . TRBD1 13 TRBV28 CASSPGQGQGYTF TGTGCCAGCAGTCCGGGACAGGGGCAGGGCTACACCTTC
TRBJ2-1 . TRBD2 14 TRBV27 CASSWLAGGYEQFF TGTGCCAGCAGTTGGCTAGCGGGAGGGTATGAGCAGTTCTTC
TRBJ2-5 . TRBD1 12 TRBV2 CASRGQGESQYF TGTGCCAGCAGGGGACAGGGAGAATCCCAGTACTTC
TRBJ2-6 . TRBD1 16 TRBV25-1 CASSGTGISGANVLTF TGTGCCAGCAGCGGGACAGGGATCTCTGGGGCCAACGTCCTGACTTTC
TRBJ2-7 . TRBD2 15 TRBV20-1 CSASSPSGRKYEQYF TGCAGTGCTAGTTCGCCTAGCGGGAGGAAGTACGAGCAGTACTTC
TRBJ2-7 . TRBD1 18 TRBV11-2 CASSPIDRDRGLTYEQYF TGTGCCAGCAGCCCTATCGACCGGGACAGGGGGCTAACCTACGAGCAGTACTTC
TRBJ2-2 few . 16 TRBV9 CASSVRAGVRTGELFF TGTGCCAGCAGCGTCCGCGCAGGGGTCCGAACCGGGGAGCTGTTTTTT
TRBJ1-2 . TRBD1 16 TRBV11-2 CASSLVRRQGRDGYTF TGTGCCAGCAGCTTAGTTCGGAGACAGGGCCGGGATGGCTACACCTTC
TRBJ2-7 . TRBD1 17 TRBV7-9 CASRPSGGQRSSYEQYF TGTGCCAGCAGGCCTTCAGGGGGCCAAAGGAGCTCCTACGAGCAGTACTTC
TRBJ2-1 once TRBD2 15 TRBV7-6 CASSLLAGVYNEQFF TGTGCCAGCAGCTTGCTAGCGGGGGTTTACAATGAGCAGTTCTTC
TRBJ2-1 . TRBD2 19 TRBV4-1 CASSQDGLGGDFSYNEQFF TGCGCCAGCAGCCAAGATGGGCTTGGGGGGGATTTCTCCTACAATGAGCAGTTCTTC
TRBJ1-2 . TRBD1 13 TRBV2 CASSVQGIDGYTF TGTGCCAGCAGTGTACAGGGGATCGATGGCTACACCTTC
TRBJ2-7 . TRBD2 17 TRBV19 CASSIGLGQIISYEQYF TGTGCCAGTAGTATTGGACTAGGACAAATAATTTCCTACGAGCAGTACTTC
TRBJ2-7 . . 13 TRBV27 CASSYRATYEQYF TGTGCCAGCAGTTACAGGGCGACCTACGAGCAGTACTTC
TRBJ2-1 . TRBD2 16 TRBV28 CASSPSQREGHNEQFF TGTGCCAGCAGTCCCTCGCAGCGGGAGGGCCACAATGAGCAGTTCTTC
TRBJ2-7 . TRBD1 15 TRBV5-5 CASSLVQGTFYEQYF TGTGCCAGCAGCTTGGTACAGGGGACCTTCTACGAGCAGTACTTC
TRBJ2-3 . TRBD2 15 TRBV4-1 CASSQDILARVFKYF TGCGCCAGCAGCCAAGATATACTAGCGCGCGTCTTTAAGTATTTT
TRBJ1-2 . . 16 TRBV19 CASSISVGGSWDGYTF TGTGCCAGTAGTATCTCCGTTGGCGGAAGTTGGGATGGCTACACCTTC
TRBJ1-2 . . 15 TRBV6-6 CASRPGQGSDYGYTF TGTGCCAGCAGGCCCGGGCAGGGGAGTGACTATGGCTACACCTTC
TRBJ1-2 . . 13 TRBV12-3/TRBV12-4 CASSPSDNYGYTF TGTGCCAGCAGTCCGAGTGATAACTATGGCTACACCTTC
TRBJ1-6 . TRBD1 13 TRBV10-3 CAIRQGNNSPLHF TGTGCCATAAGACAGGGGAATAATTCACCCCTCCACTTT
TRBJ1-3 . TRBD1 16 TRBV7-9 CASSFPGTGFGNTIYF TGTGCCAGCAGCTTCCCGGGGACAGGGTTTGGAAACACCATATATTTT
TRBJ2-5 . . 14 TRBV4-1 CASSHEQGKETQYF TGCGCCAGCAGCCATGAACAGGGTAAAGAGACCCAGTACTTC
TRBJ1-1 . . 13 TRBV5-8 CASSLSGYTEAFF TGTGCCAGCAGCTTGTCCGGGTACACTGAAGCTTTCTTT
TRBJ2-1 . TRBD2 13 TRBV12-3/TRBV12-4 CASSLDGGYEQFF TGTGCCAGCAGTTTAGACGGGGGGTACGAGCAGTTCTTC
TRBJ1-2 . TRBD1 15 TRBV7-9 CASSLADTGAVGYTF TGTGCCAGCAGCTTAGCGGACACAGGGGCCGTTGGCTACACCTTC
TRBJ2-2 . . 13 TRBV9 CATEAMNTGELFF TGTGCCACGGAGGCGATGAACACCGGGGAGCTGTTTTTT
TRBJ2-5 . TRBD2 14 TRBV20-1 CSASPGGGVETQYF TGCAGTGCTAGTCCTGGCGGGGGGGTGGAGACCCAGTACTTC